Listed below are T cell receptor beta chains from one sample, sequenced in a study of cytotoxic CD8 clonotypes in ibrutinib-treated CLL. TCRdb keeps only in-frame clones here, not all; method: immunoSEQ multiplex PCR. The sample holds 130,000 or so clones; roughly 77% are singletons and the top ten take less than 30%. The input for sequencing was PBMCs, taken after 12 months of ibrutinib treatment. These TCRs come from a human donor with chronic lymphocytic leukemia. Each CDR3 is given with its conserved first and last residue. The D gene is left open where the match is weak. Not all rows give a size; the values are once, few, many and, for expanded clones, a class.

TGCGCCAGCAGCCAAACGGGGGTAGCAGAGACCCAGTACTTC	CASSQTGVAETQYF	TRBJ2-5	TRBV5-1	.	.
TGTGCCACCGGAGACAGGGCTGTCTACGAGCAGTACTTC	CATGDRAVYEQYF	TRBJ2-7	TRBV15	.	TRBD1
TGTGCCAGCAGCCCGGACGACACCGGGGAGCTGTTTTTT	CASSPDDTGELFF	TRBJ2-2	TRBV28	.	.
TGTGCCAGCGACAGGGAGTACTACGAGCAGTACTTC	CASDREYYEQYF	TRBJ2-7	TRBV6-1	.	TRBD1
TGTGCCAGTAGTATGGCTAGGAGCCAAGAGACCCAGTACTTC	CASSMARSQETQYF	TRBJ2-5	TRBV19	.	.
TGTGCCAGCAGCATAGGGCCAGGGAAATTGATCAATGAGCAGTTCTTC	CASSIGPGKLINEQFF	TRBJ2-1	TRBV4-2	once	.
TGTGCCAGCAGCCCCCGAGGGACAGGGTGGGAGACCCAGTACTTC	CASSPRGTGWETQYF	TRBJ2-5	TRBV7-9	once	TRBD1
TGTGCCAGCAGCTTATCAACTAGCGGTGAGCAGTTCTTC	CASSLSTSGEQFF	TRBJ2-1	TRBV7-3	once	TRBD2
TGTGCCAGCAGTACAGGGGGCTCCGCTAACTATGGCTACACCTTC	CASSTGGSANYGYTF	TRBJ1-2	TRBV6-5	.	TRBD1
TGCGCCAGACCGGGACAGGGGGGTGAAAAACTGTTTTTT	CARPGQGGEKLFF	TRBJ1-4	TRBV23-1	.	TRBD1
TGTGCCAGCAGCACGCGGACTAGCGGGATCAACAATGAGCAGTTCTTC	CASSTRTSGINNEQFF	TRBJ2-1	TRBV11-1	.	TRBD2
TGTGCCAGCAACTTGGGGTCAACTAATGAAAAACTGTTTTTT	CASNLGSTNEKLFF	TRBJ1-4	TRBV6-1	.	.
TGTGCCAGCAGCGTAGACCTAGCGGGGGGGTCCTACGAGCAGTACTTC	CASSVDLAGGSYEQYF	TRBJ2-7	TRBV9	.	TRBD2
TGCAGTGCTACCGCACACTACGAGCAGTACTTC	CSATAHYEQYF	TRBJ2-7	TRBV20-1	few	.
TGTGCCAGTAGTATAAGGGGACTTAATTCACCCCTCCACTTT	CASSIRGLNSPLHF	TRBJ1-6	TRBV19	few	.
TGTGCCACCAGCAGAGGAGGGGGACAGGGGGCGCGGGAGACCCAGTACTTC	CATSRGGGQGARETQYF	TRBJ2-5	TRBV15	.	TRBD1
TGTGCCAGCAGCGCCCGGGACTTTTCCTACGAGCAGTACTTC	CASSARDFSYEQYF	TRBJ2-7	TRBV9	.	.
TGTGCCAGCAGCCCCCAGAAGAATGAGCAGTTCTTC	CASSPQKNEQFF	TRBJ2-1	TRBV7-2	.	.
TGTGCCAGCAAACAGGGGTCTCCTGGAAACACCATATATTTT	CASKQGSPGNTIYF	TRBJ1-3	TRBV2	.	TRBD1
TGTGCCAGCTCACGCCGGGACAGGCCCAATTCACCCCTCCACTTT	CASSRRDRPNSPLHF	TRBJ1-6	TRBV18	.	TRBD1
TGTGCCAGCAGCGTAAATGACAGGGGCTCTGGAAACACCATATATTTT	CASSVNDRGSGNTIYF	TRBJ1-3	TRBV9	.	TRBD1
TGTGCCACCGGAGGGTACTATGGCTACACCTTC	CATGGYYGYTF	TRBJ1-2	TRBV28	once	.
TGTGCCTGGAGTCGTCAAGAGACCCAGTACTTC	CAWSRQETQYF	TRBJ2-5	TRBV30	.	.
TGTGCCACCGAGGGACAGGGATCCAATGAGCAGTTCTTC	CATEGQGSNEQFF	TRBJ2-1	TRBV28	many	TRBD1
TGTGCCTGGAGTACGACGGGATTATACGAGCAGTACTTC	CAWSTTGLYEQYF	TRBJ2-7	TRBV30	.	.
TGTGCCAGCAGCTTAGTGGGACAGGGGATCTCTGGAAACACCATATATTTT	CASSLVGQGISGNTIYF	TRBJ1-3	TRBV7-2	.	TRBD1
TGTGCCTGGAATCCTCGGGGGACCGGGGAGCTGTTTTTT	CAWNPRGTGELFF	TRBJ2-2	TRBV30	.	.
TGCGCCAGCAGCGGCGGGCGGCAGGGCACAGAGACCCAGTACTTC	CASSGGRQGTETQYF	TRBJ2-5	TRBV5-1	.	.
TGTGCCAGCAGCTCGGGGGGTCCCTACGAGCAGTACTTC	CASSSGGPYEQYF	TRBJ2-7	TRBV7-3	.	TRBD2
TGTGCCAGCAGCTTGGGAATTCCGGGCCTGAACACCGGGGAGCTGTTTTTT	CASSLGIPGLNTGELFF	TRBJ2-2	TRBV5-4	.	.
TGTGCCAGCAGCTTATCACCGGGACTTCCCTACAATGAGCAGTTCTTC	CASSLSPGLPYNEQFF	TRBJ2-1	TRBV7-8	.	.
TGTGCCAGCAGTCCATGGACAGGGGGTGGAAATGGCTACACCTTC	CASSPWTGGGNGYTF	TRBJ1-2	TRBV27	few	TRBD1
TGCGCCAGCAGCTCGAGGTTCGGTTACACTGAAGCTTTCTTT	CASSSRFGYTEAFF	TRBJ1-1	TRBV5-1	.	.
TGTGCCAGCAGCCCCCGCAGGGCGGAAGGCTACACCTTC	CASSPRRAEGYTF	TRBJ1-2	TRBV7-3	.	.
TGTGCCAGCAGTGGGACAGGGGCTCAGCCCCAGCATTTT	CASSGTGAQPQHF	TRBJ1-5	TRBV6-5	once	TRBD1
TGTGCCAGCAGAAACTCAGGGCGCAGAGAAGCTTTCTTT	CASRNSGRREAFF	TRBJ1-1	TRBV28	.	.
TGTGCCAGCAGCAAGGGATCACCCCTCCACTTT	CASSKGSPLHF	TRBJ1-6	TRBV5-6	.	.
TGTGCCAGCAGGCGGGGCTTGGTGAATGAGCAGTTCTTC	CASRRGLVNEQFF	TRBJ2-1	TRBV27	once	.
TGTGCCGTTACCAGGGGTTTCGACACTGAAGCTTTCTTT	CAVTRGFDTEAFF	TRBJ1-1	TRBV5-4	.	.
TGCAGCGCATTACAGGCGAACACTGAAGCTTTCTTT	CSALQANTEAFF	TRBJ1-1	TRBV29-1	.	.